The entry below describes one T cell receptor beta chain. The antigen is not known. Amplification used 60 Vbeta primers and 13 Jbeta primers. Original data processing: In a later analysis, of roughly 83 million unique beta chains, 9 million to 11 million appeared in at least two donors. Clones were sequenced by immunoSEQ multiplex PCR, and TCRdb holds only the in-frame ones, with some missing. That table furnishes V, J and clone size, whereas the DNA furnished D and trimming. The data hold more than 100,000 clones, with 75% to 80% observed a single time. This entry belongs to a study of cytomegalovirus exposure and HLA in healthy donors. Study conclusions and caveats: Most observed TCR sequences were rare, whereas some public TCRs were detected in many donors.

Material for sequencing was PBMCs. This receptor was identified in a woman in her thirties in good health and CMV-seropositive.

The CDR3 loop is CASSLFGGPTAGEKDTQYF. The CDR3 DNA is TGTGCCAGCAGCCTCTTCGGGGGGCCCACAGCGGGGGAGAAAGATACGCAGTATTTT. The chain has TRBV14 and TRBJ2-3; TRBD2 aligns across 8 bases. After removal of 4 bases from V and 5 bases from J, the junction contained 20 bases not matched to a gene. In germline, CDR1 is SGHDN, CDR2 FVKESK. CDR3 length: 19 residues. Supplemented by reference TRBV14 and TRBJ2-3, the full variable domain reads EAGVTQFPSHSVIEKGQTVTLRCDPISGHDNLYWYRRVMGKEIKFLLHFVKESKQDESGMPNNRFLAERTGGTYSTLKVQPAELEDSGVYFCASSLFGGPTAGEKDTQYFGPGTRLTVL.